This record concerns one TCR beta chain sequence. Its target is not known. One end of the junction is discordant with germline, which a read error may explain. Each CDR3 protein gets one entry after TCRdb re-called the reads with MiXCR. Of approximately 120,000 distinct CDR3 sequences listed, over 30% were seen once; the top ten hold 58%. This entry is derived from a study of T cell repertoires in cytomegalovirus infection. Across the whole study: Epitope selection comprised recently identified HLA-C-restricted CMV epitopes and well-studied HLA-B-restricted CMV epitopes. Public signatures in TCR beta pointed to CMV infection and matching HLA type. Overall study results and limits: The cumulative frequency of public TCR beta families identified carriers of CMV plus the relevant HLA. Dominant in the ex vivo response were TCR beta clonotypes restricted by HLA-C and specific for CMV.

CDR1 and CDR2 from the germline V gene are SGHTA and FQGNSA. This CDR3 has 18 amino acids. The chain employs TRBV7-2 and TRBJ2-3; D is possibly TRBD2 (5 bases). The receptor was isolated from a human donor in good health (CMV status not recorded). Some clones in this sample may be carry-over from other donors' samples. The material sequenced was CD8+ T cells from cultured PBMCs, taken from culture after CMV antigen stimulation. The CDR3 sequence: CANSIRAIWERSTDTQYF. The CDR3 region has the DNA TGTGCCAACAGCATCCGCGCAATATGGGAGCGAAGCACAGATACGCAGTATTTT. Full variable domain (rest looked up from reference TRBV7-2 and TRBJ2-3): GAGVSQSPSNKVTEKGKDVELRCDPISGHTALYWYRQSLGQGLEFLIYFQGNSAPDKSGLPSDRFSAERTGGSVSTLTIQRTQQEDSAVYLCANSIRAIWERSTDTQYFGPGTRLTVL.